This T cell receptor beta chain was sequenced for a study of blood T cell repertoires in COVID-19. Measured with immunoSEQ multiplex PCR; TCRdb has only the in-frame clones, and not every one. This sample has a few hundred thousand clones, with around 88% found just once. The material sequenced was peripheral blood. The receptor was isolated from a woman in her 30s who had recovered from COVID-19.

CDR3 nucleotides: TGTGCCAGCAGGGGACGGGACTCCGCCATATTCGTCGCCGGGGAGCTGTTTTTT. Translation gives CASRGRDSAIFVAGELFF. The V call is TRBV5-5, the J call TRBJ2-2; TRBD2 is a possible D gene (6 bases). There are 18 residues in the CDR3. Germline lookup yields CDR1 SGHKS and CDR2 YYEKEE (reference sequence). Trimming took off 5 bases at V and 6 bases at J, with 26 bases between the two ends.